The rows below give T cell receptor beta chains drawn from one sample of a study of blood T cell repertoires in COVID-19. Profiling relied on immunoSEQ multiplex PCR, and the TCRdb table lists in-frame clones only, not all of them. Of a few hundred thousand clones in the sample, 70% to 90% were seen once. The sample taken for sequencing was PBMCs or T cells enriched from blood (not recorded which). The receptors were gathered from a woman younger than 45 who had recovered from COVID-19. The conserved cysteine and the conserved F or W are not part of the CDR3 here. A D gene is named only where the DNA matches it firmly.

TRBV6-5 | . | ASSYSVGRTIGYT
TRBV9 | . | ASSAEQGPST
TRBV6-5 | . | ASSINPGNEQF
TRBV18 | TRBD1 | ASSPGTVGEYGLRHEQF
TRBV11-3 | TRBD1 | ASSLDIVGQANTGELF
TRBV7-9 | . | ASSFTGSSGNTIY
TRBV5-4 | TRBD2 | ASSLQLAANEQY
TRBV11-2 | TRBD1 | ASRGDRLIYEQY
TRBV9 | TRBD1 | ASSVGTGGFQPQH
TRBV4-2 | . | ASSHPDRGARLSGANVLT
TRBV11-2 | . | ASSLVPRTEAF
TRBV4-1 | . | ASSQEGQGKSEQF
TRBV19 | . | ASSTGRGIKGYT
TRBV5-8 | . | ASSLETQGKYGYT
TRBV2 | . | ASSEARAYNTEAF
TRBV9 | TRBD2 | ASSVEGLAGAPPTDTQY
TRBV6-2/TRBV6-3 | . | ASSNRLNQPQH
TRBV7-3 | . | ASSTNTNTEAF
TRBV19 | . | ASSLQGFYGYT
TRBV10-1 | . | ATLGQGTQETQY
TRBV6-5 | . | ASVTGNTGELF
TRBV28 | TRBD1 | ASRLPGQGNEAF
TRBV5-8 | TRBD2 | ASSLARRGDTDTQY
TRBV5-3 | . | ARSSTSGPQH
TRBV4-3 | . | ASSQDPGSGNTIY
TRBV5-8 | . | ASSPPRGWNTEAF
TRBV7-6 | TRBD1 | ASSTRTGGLTSSYEQY